This T cell receptor (beta chain) originates from a study of cytomegalovirus exposure and HLA in healthy donors. Study-level findings and limits: A later analysis reportedly found fewer N-insertions in an Asian-associated ancestry cluster than the approximately 700-donor mean. The authors later linked a missense DCLRE1C variant to TCR beta V- and J-gene trimming.

As regards this clone: Its target is not known.

With 60 Vbeta and 13 Jbeta primers, the PCR was carried out. Profiled with immunoSEQ multiplex PCR; TCRdb holds only in-frame clones, not every one. The sample includes around 150,000 clones, just over 70% of them seen just once. Per the germline V gene, CDR1 is SGDLS and CDR2 is YYNGEE. The CDR3 is 18 amino acids. The V segment lost 0 bases and the J segment 2 bases; nucleotides outside the gene matches: 9. The sample was PBMCs. This TCR was sampled from a young man in good health and CMV-seropositive. V usage is TRBV9 and J usage is TRBJ2-3; 10 bases agree with TRBD2. The CDR3: CASSVGNSGGHYTDTQYF. CDR3 DNA: TGTGCCAGCAGCGTAGGAAATAGCGGGGGGCATTACACAGATACGCAGTATTTT.